The entry below gives a single T cell receptor (beta chain) sequence along with its context. Method: immunoSEQ multiplex PCR; TCRdb's copy keeps in-frame clones and lacks some. The profile shows approximately 70,000 clones, 83% of them singletons. This sample is part of a study of control samples from healthy donors and cancer patients. V shed 4 bases and J shed 1 base, with 10 bases lying between them. Germline V gene data show CDR1 as LNHDA and CDR2 as SQIVND (reference sequence). The CDR3 contains 15 residues. The gene calls are TRBV19 and TRBJ2-2; TRBD1 might be the D (5 bases). This sequence was found in a man aged 55 to 70 in good health. The sequencing input was blood. Written as DNA, the CDR3 is TGTGCCAGTAGTAATCAGGGATTGAACACCGGGGAGCTGTTTTTT. It translates to CASSNQGLNTGELFF.